This entry describes one T cell receptor beta chain. The antigen remains undetermined. They isolated at least 6 million PBMCs from each sample. Total RNA amounts of at least 6 micrograms were extracted per sample. These data originate in a study of blood T cells in healthy people across ages. CDR1 is MNHEY, CDR2 SMNVEV, per germline (reference sequence). This CDR3 is built from 13 residues. V gave up 6 bases and J gave up 9 bases, with 14 bases separating them. The authors ran a second PCR of 7 to 11 cycles using a sample-barcoded 5' primer and a J-beta primer mix. TCRdb reprocessed the 5' RACE reads with MiXCR, giving one entry per CDR3 protein. The table records about 1.6 million distinct CDR3 sequences, about 35% of them present only once. Study conclusions and caveats: Age brought a roughly linear fall in TCR beta diversity measured per million T cells. Possibly confounding the expanded clonotype changes was the fact that donor CMV status was unknown.

The sequencing sample was made of blood. This receptor was taken from a woman in her twenties or thirties in good health. This sequence joins TRBV27 and TRBJ1-4; D is possibly TRBD1 (5 bases). The DNA of the CDR3 is TGTGCCAGCAGGGGGGACGGAACTCAAAAACTGTTTTTT. Amino acid sequence: CASRGDGTQKLFF.